What follows describes a single TCR beta chain. In the study's own analysis: Reference gene primer amplification gave estimated nucleated cell counts. Data came from immunoSEQ multiplex PCR; TCRdb stores just in-frame clones and leaves some out. V, J and clone size were drawn from that table, and D and trimming were deduced from the DNA. The top ten clones hold less than 7.5% of a sample with 110,000 or so clones, 70% to 80% of them seen once. Germline CDR1 SNHLY, CDR2 FYNNEI. J lost 2 bases, V lost 0 bases, and 6 bases had no gene match. This CDR3 contains 16 residues. The data originate from a study of blood T cell repertoires in COVID-19. The overall study: COVID-19 samples from acute and convalescent phases originated in the United States, Italy and Spain. Nucleic acid was either cDNA or gDNA, and it came from T cells, B-cell-depleted T cells, or PBMCs.

This rearrangement joins TRBV2 to TRBJ2-7; 8 positions match TRBD2. Sequenced input: peripheral blood. The TCR sequence derives from a man in his 70s with acute or convalescent COVID-19. CDR3 sequence: CASSEAYLAGPYEQYF. CDR3 DNA sequence: TGTGCCAGCAGTGAAGCCTACCTAGCGGGCCCCTACGAGCAGTACTTC.